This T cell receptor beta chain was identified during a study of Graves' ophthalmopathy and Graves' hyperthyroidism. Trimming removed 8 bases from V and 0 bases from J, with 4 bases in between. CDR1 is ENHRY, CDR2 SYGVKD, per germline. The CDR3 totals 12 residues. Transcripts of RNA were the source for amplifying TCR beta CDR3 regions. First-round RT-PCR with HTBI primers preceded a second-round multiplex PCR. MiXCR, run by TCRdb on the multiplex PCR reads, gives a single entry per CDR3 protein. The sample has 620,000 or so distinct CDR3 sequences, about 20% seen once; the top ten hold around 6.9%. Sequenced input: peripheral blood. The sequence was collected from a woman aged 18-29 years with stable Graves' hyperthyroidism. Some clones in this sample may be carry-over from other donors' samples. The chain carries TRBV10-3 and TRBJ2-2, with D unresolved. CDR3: CAIGSNTGELFF. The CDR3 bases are TGTGCCATCGGGTCGAACACCGGGGAGCTGTTTTTT.